The 14 T cell receptor beta chains listed next were all sequenced from one sample in a study of early T cells in non-severe SARS-CoV-2 infection. In TCRdb, the 5' RACE reads were re-called with MiXCR into one record per CDR3 protein. The sample lists 43,000 or so distinct CDR3 sequences, about 4% occurring once. Sequences were obtained from whole blood. All receptors derive from an adult who was a healthcare worker with PCR-confirmed SARS-CoV-2 infection or an uninfected control (not recorded which).

The sample holds many counts of this clonotype. The gene calls are TRBV10-3 and TRBJ2-1, with D maybe TRBD1 (7 bases). The CDR3 has 17 amino acids. Germline V gene lookup returns CDR1 ENHRY and CDR2 SYGVKD. The V end lost 3 bases, the J end lost 0 bases, and 15 bases lay between the germline ends. In DNA form, the CDR3 reads TGTGCCATCAGTGACTTAGGAGGGGGCAGCTCCTACAATGAGCAGTTCTTC. It is translated as CAISDLGGGSSYNEQFF.

Many counts were recorded for this clonotype. The chain couples TRBV2 to TRBJ2-3; D remains unclear. The germline V gene has CDR1 SNHLY and CDR2 FYNNEI. This CDR3 spans 13 amino acids. V was trimmed by 4 bases and J by 1 base, leaving 6 bases between them. CDR3 in DNA: TGTGCCAGCAGTGTCCGCGGCACAGATACGCAGTATTTT. This sequence encodes CASSVRGTDTQYF.

This clonotype was observed many times. V and J are TRBV5-1 and TRBJ1-6; no reliable D call. The CDR3 runs 16 residues. Germline CDR1 is SGHRS and CDR2 is YFSETQ. V was trimmed by 0 bases and J by 1 base, leaving 8 bases between them. This chain's CDR3 is CASSLVERSYNSPLHF. The CDR3 nucleotides are TGCGCCAGCAGCTTGGTCGAGAGGTCCTATAATTCACCCCTCCACTTT.

This clonotype occurred many times. This chain connects TRBV29-1 to TRBJ2-1; no definite D call. V was cut by 1 base and J by 0 bases, with 7 bases left in between. This CDR3 spans 14 amino acids. Germline V gene data show CDR1 as SQVTM and CDR2 as ANQGSEA. CDR3 loop: CSVEGKGSYNEQFF. The CDR3 DNA is TGCAGCGTTGAAGGAAAGGGCTCCTACAATGAGCAGTTCTTC.

This clonotype was observed at least ten times. The rearrangement links TRBV7-9 to TRBJ2-2; a possible D gene is TRBD2 (5 bases). Trimming took off 8 bases at V and 5 bases at J, with 15 bases between the two ends. The germline gives CDR1 SEHNR, CDR2 FQNEAQ (reference sequence). This CDR3 spans 14 amino acids. CDR3 region: CASVDRRGTGELFF. CDR3 nucleotide sequence: TGTGCCAGCGTGGATAGGCGAGGGACCGGGGAGCTGTTTTTT.

This clonotype was observed many times. The CDR3 reads CASSLLREAEAFF. The CDR3 nucleotides are TGCGCCAGCAGCCTTCTTCGGGAGGCAGAAGCTTTCTTT. The rearrangement links TRBV4-1 to TRBJ1-1, with D unclear. The germline gives CDR1 MGHRA, CDR2 YSYEKL. Trimming removed 4 bases from V and 8 bases from J, with 14 bases in between. The CDR3 consists of 13 residues.

This clonotype was seen at least ten times. This sequence joins TRBV6-5 and TRBJ2-1; TRBD2 agrees at 11 bases. The length of the CDR3 is 14 residues. The J segment lost 7 bases and the V segment lost 9 bases, leaving 8 bases of the junction unmatched. CDR1 MNHEY and CDR2 SVGAGI come from the germline V gene. The CDR3 coding sequence is TGTGCCAGTCAACTAGCGGGAGTCGGGAATGAGCAGTTCTTC. The encoded protein is CASQLAGVGNEQFF.

There are a few counts of this clonotype. This rearrangement joins TRBV29-1 to TRBJ1-1; possible D gene TRBD1, 5 bases. The germline CDR1 and CDR2 sequences are SQVTM and ANQGSEA. Between the trimmed V and J ends, which lost 7 bases and 1 base, there was a span of 16 bases. The CDR3 is made up of 14 amino acids. The CDR3 region is CSASVTGGNTEAFF. As DNA, the CDR3 is TGCAGCGCATCAGTTACAGGAGGGAACACTGAAGCTTTCTTT.

This clonotype has only a few counts. This chain joins TRBV29-1 and TRBJ2-3; the D call may be TRBD1 or TRBD2 (6 bases each). The CDR3 runs to 15 residues. Germline values: CDR1 SQVTM, CDR2 ANQGSEA. CDR3 nucleotide sequence: TGCAGGAAAGGGGGAGGACCAGCTTTGACAGATACGCAGTATTTT. Protein: CRKGGGPALTDTQYF.

The sample holds many counts of this clonotype. The V gene is TRBV11-2, the J gene TRBJ2-7, with no clear D. Germline V CDR1 and CDR2: SGHAT, FQNNGV. The CDR3 extends over 13 amino acids. V was cut by 1 base and J by 5 bases, with 9 bases left in between. The DNA for the CDR3 is TGTGCCAGCAGCTTAGTAGGGCTACACGAGCAGTACTTC. Encoded protein: CASSLVGLHEQYF.

The sample holds many counts of this clonotype. The J gene is TRBJ1-1, the V gene TRBV2; possible D gene TRBD1, 5 bases. The germline V gene has CDR1 SNHLY and CDR2 FYNNEI. The length of the CDR3 is 13 residues. Trimming took 7 bases from V and 1 from J, leaving 10 bases between them. In nucleotides, the CDR3 is TGTGCCAGCATAAAGGGGAGGAACACTGAAGCTTTCTTT. Its protein product is CASIKGRNTEAFF.

This clonotype was counted ten times or more. The genes are TRBV4-1 and TRBJ2-7; 8 bases are a match to TRBD1. The V gene end was trimmed by 2 bases and the J gene end by 3 bases; junction bases not matched to a gene: 6. The germline CDR1 and CDR2 sequences are MGHRA and YSYEKL. The CDR3 consists of 15 residues. CDR3 region: CASSQPDRGHYEQYF. CDR3 DNA sequence: TGCGCCAGCAGCCAACCTGACAGGGGCCACTACGAGCAGTACTTC.

This clonotype was observed many times. The chain employs TRBV30 and TRBJ1-3; no definite D call. The V end lost 2 bases, the J end lost 7 bases, and 6 bases lay between the germline ends. Germline CDR1 is GTSNPN and CDR2 is SVGIG (reference sequence). The CDR3 length is 11 residues. Here the CDR3 reads CAWSSSNTIYF. The DNA for the CDR3 is TGTGCCTGGAGTTCGTCGAACACCATATATTTT.

At least ten counts were recorded for this clonotype. The chain combines TRBV11-2 with TRBJ2-7; TRBD1 matches at 7 bases. The CDR3 contains 16 residues. V gave up 4 bases and J gave up 6 bases; unmatched junction bases: 15. Germline CDR1 is SGHAT and CDR2 is FQNNGV. This chain's CDR3 is CASSSLSQGLRLEQYF. In nucleotides, the CDR3 is TGTGCCAGCAGCTCCCTTTCACAGGGGTTAAGACTCGAGCAGTACTTC.